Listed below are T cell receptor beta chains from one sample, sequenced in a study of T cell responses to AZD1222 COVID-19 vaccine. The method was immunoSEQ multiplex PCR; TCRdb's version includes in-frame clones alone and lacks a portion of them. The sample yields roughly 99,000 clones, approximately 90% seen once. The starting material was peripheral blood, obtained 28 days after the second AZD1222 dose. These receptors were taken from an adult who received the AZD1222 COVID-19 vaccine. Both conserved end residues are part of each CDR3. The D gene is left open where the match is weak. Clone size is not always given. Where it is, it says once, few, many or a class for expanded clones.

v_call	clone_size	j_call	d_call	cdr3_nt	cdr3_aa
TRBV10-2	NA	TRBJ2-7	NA	TGCGCCAGCAGTTATAATTCCTACGAGCAGTACTTC	CASSYNSYEQYF
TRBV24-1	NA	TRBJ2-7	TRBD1	TGTGCCACCACCAGAAAATCGACAGGGGTGACCTACGAGCAGTACTTC	CATTRKSTGVTYEQYF
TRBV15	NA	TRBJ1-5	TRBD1	TGTGCCACCAGCAGAGATCTTGGCAGGGGGAGTCTTGAGCCCCAGCATTTT	CATSRDLGRGSLEPQHF
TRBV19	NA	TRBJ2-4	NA	TGTGCCAGTAGTCGGGCGGGGACTGAAAACATTCAGTACTTC	CASSRAGTENIQYF
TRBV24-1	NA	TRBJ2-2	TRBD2	TGTGCCACCAGTCCCCACGGACTAGCGGGAGACTTCACCGGGGAGCTGTTTTTT	CATSPHGLAGDFTGELFF
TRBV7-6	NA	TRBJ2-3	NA	TGTGCCAGCAGCTTAGGGACGGAGGAGACAGATACGCAGTATTTT	CASSLGTEETDTQYF
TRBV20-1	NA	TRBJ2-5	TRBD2	TGCAGTGCTAGTCCCATTCCTAGCGGGTTCCAAGAGACCCAGTACTTC	CSASPIPSGFQETQYF
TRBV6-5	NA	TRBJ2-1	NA	TGTGCCAGCAGTTCTCAGAACCCGACGAACAATGAGCAGTTCTTC	CASSSQNPTNNEQFF
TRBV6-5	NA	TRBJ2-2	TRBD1	TGTGCCAGTCGGGACAGGCCGTCCACCGGGGAGCTGTTTTTT	CASRDRPSTGELFF
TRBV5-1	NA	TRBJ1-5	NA	TGCGCCAGCAGCTTGGAGGCCGGGCGGCAGCCCCAGCATTTT	CASSLEAGRQPQHF
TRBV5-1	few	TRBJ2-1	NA	TGCGCCAGCAGCTTGGTTAGCGGTAGCTCCTACAATGAGCAGTTCTTC	CASSLVSGSSYNEQFF
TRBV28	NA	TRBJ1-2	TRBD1	TGTGCCAGCCGGGACAGATTGCCCTATGGCTACACCTTC	CASRDRLPYGYTF
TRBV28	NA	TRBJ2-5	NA	TGTGCCAGCAGTTTCGAGGAGACCCAGTACTTC	CASSFEETQYF
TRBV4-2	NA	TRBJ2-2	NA	TGTGCCAGCAGCCGGATTGAGGGGGAGCTGTTTTTT	CASSRIEGELFF
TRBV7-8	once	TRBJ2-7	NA	TGTGCCAGCAGCCCTGGTGCAGGAGCCTACGAGCAGTACTTC	CASSPGAGAYEQYF
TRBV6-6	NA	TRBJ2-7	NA	TGTGCCAGCAGCCAGCGACAGTTCTCCTACGAGCAGTACTTC	CASSQRQFSYEQYF
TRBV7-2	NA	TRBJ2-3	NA	TGTGCCAGCAGTCGATACGGGGGTTTCACAGATACGCAGTATTTT	CASSRYGGFTDTQYF
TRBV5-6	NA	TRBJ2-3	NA	TGTGCCAGCAGCCGAACAGGGTTATCAGCAGATACGCAGTATTTT	CASSRTGLSADTQYF
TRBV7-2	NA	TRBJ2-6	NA	TGTGCCAGCAGCTTAGGTCCAGGGGCAGGGGCCAACGTCCTGACTTTC	CASSLGPGAGANVLTF
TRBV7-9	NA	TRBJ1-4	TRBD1	TGTGCCAGCAGCGCCGACAGGGGATCTAATGAAAAACTGTTTTTT	CASSADRGSNEKLFF
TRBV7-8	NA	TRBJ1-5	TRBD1	TGTGCCAGCAGCTTGGGGCCGACAGGGGCGGGCAATCAGCCCCAGCATTTT	CASSLGPTGAGNQPQHF
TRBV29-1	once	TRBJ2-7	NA	TGCAGCGTTAATGGCCCCGCCTACGAGCAGTACTTC	CSVNGPAYEQYF
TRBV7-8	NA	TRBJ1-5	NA	TGTGCCAGCAGCTTAGCGGGGCAGCCCCAGCATTTT	CASSLAGQPQHF
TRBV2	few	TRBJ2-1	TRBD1	TGTGCCAGCAAGTGGTCAGGGGGTCCCTCTGCGCAGTTCTTC	CASKWSGGPSAQFF
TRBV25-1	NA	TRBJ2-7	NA	TGTGCCAGCAAGGGTCTGACTACCTACGAGCAGTACTTC	CASKGLTTYEQYF
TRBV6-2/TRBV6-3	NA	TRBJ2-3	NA	TGTGCCAGCAGTTACGCTCGGGGGACAGATACGCAGTATTTT	CASSYARGTDTQYF
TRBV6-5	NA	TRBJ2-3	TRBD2	TGTGCCAGCCGACTAGCGGGAATGGCAGATACGCAGTATTTT	CASRLAGMADTQYF
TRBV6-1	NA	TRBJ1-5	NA	TGTGCCAGCAGTGAAAGTTGGGATCAGCCCCAGCATTTT	CASSESWDQPQHF
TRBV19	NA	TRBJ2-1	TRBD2	TGTGCCAGTAGTATGGCTAGCGGCTACAATGAGCAGTTCTTC	CASSMASGYNEQFF
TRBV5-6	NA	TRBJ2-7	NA	TGTGCCAGCAGCTTAGGGGGGATCCACGAGCAGTACTTC	CASSLGGIHEQYF
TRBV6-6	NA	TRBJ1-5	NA	TGTGCCAGCAGTCCCCACCCGGATCGAGATCAGCCCCAGCATTTT	CASSPHPDRDQPQHF
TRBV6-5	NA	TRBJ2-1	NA	TGTGCCAGCAGCCGGGACTCCAGCTCCTACAATGAGCAGTTCTTC	CASSRDSSSYNEQFF
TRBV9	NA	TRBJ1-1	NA	TGTGCCAGCAGCGTAAATCCGGGACGGAGCAACACTGAAGCTTTCTTT	CASSVNPGRSNTEAFF
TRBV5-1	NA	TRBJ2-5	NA	TGCGCCAGCAGCATCGGGACCCAAGGGACCCAGTACTTC	CASSIGTQGTQYF
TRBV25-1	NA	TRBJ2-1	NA	TGTGCCAGCAGTGAACGACTAGTAGGTGAGCAGTTCTTC	CASSERLVGEQFF
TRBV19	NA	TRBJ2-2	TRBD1	TGTGCCAGTCTCAGGGGGCCCGACACCGGGGAGCTGTTTTTT	CASLRGPDTGELFF
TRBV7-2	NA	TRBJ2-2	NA	TGTGCCAGCAGCTTAGTGTCGTGGACCGGGGAGCTGTTTTTT	CASSLVSWTGELFF
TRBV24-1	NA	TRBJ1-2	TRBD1	TGTGCCACCAGTGATCCGACAGGGCCGAGCTATGGCTACACCTTC	CATSDPTGPSYGYTF
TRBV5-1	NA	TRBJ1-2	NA	TGCGCCAGCAGCTTGATCGCAGGGACTAACTATGGCTACACCTTC	CASSLIAGTNYGYTF
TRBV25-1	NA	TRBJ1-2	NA	TGTGCCAGCAGTGACCTGGAATGGGACTATGGCTACACCTTC	CASSDLEWDYGYTF
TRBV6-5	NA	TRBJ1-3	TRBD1	TGTGCCAGCAGTTACTCCTCGGGACAGTCTGGAAACACCATATATTTT	CASSYSSGQSGNTIYF
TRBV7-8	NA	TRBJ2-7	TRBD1	TGTGCCAGCAGCTCCGAAGGGGGCCCAAGGAGCTCCTACGAGCAGTACTTC	CASSSEGGPRSSYEQYF
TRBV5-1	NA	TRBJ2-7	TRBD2	TGCGCCAGCACGAGGTCGGGACTAGCGGGAGTTGGTTCCTACGAGCAGTACTTC	CASTRSGLAGVGSYEQYF
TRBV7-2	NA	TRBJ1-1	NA	TGTGCCAGCAGCTATTCCGGGGACACTGAAGCTTTCTTT	CASSYSGDTEAFF
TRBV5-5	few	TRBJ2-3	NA	TGTGCCAGCAGTGATACTAGTTTGTTGGGGACAGATACGCAGTATTTT	CASSDTSLLGTDTQYF
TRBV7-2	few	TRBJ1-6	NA	TGTGCCAGCAGCTTAGTAGGGGTGAATTCACCCCTCCACTTT	CASSLVGVNSPLHF
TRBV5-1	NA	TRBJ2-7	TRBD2	TGCGCCAGCAGCTTAGCGGGAGAGGGCTTGGAGCAGTACTTC	CASSLAGEGLEQYF
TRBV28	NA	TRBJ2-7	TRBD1	TGTGCCAGCAGTCTCGACAGGGGTTCCTACGAGCAGTACTTC	CASSLDRGSYEQYF